What follows describes a single TCR beta chain. Its specificity is unknown. The study ran its PCR with 60 Vbeta and 13 Jbeta primers. The assay was immunoSEQ multiplex PCR, and TCRdb's table has in-frame clones only and misses some. The sample has tens of thousands of clones, more than 65% seen once. This sample was included in a study of cytomegalovirus exposure and HLA in healthy donors. For the study at large: Most genotyped donors, around 86% of roughly 400, had Caucasian-associated genetic ancestry.

Study findings and constraints: Prior analysis indicated that the majority of TCR beta V segments exhibited productivity approximately 90% or approximately 30% of the time. Altogether, some 170 TCR beta chains were recorded as cytomegalovirus-associated. Presence/absence analysis assumed near-uniform sequencing depth across donors.

Germline-derived CDR1 and CDR2 are SEHNR and FQNEAQ (reference sequence). V shed 7 bases and J shed 1 base, with 10 bases lying between them. The CDR3 length is 13 residues. The sample comprised PBMCs. This sequence originates from a man in his sixties or seventies in good health and CMV-seropositive. The chain combines TRBV7-9 with TRBJ2-5; D ambiguous. The CDR3 is CASTPIAQETQYF. CDR3 nucleotide sequence: TGTGCCAGCACCCCCATAGCCCAAGAGACCCAGTACTTC.